This T cell receptor beta chain was identified during a study of cytomegalovirus exposure and HLA in healthy donors. While unrecorded immune exposures were likely, the donors were nominally healthy when sampled. Use of 60 Vbeta and 13 Jbeta primers characterized the PCR. TCRdb keeps only in-frame clones here, not all; method: immunoSEQ multiplex PCR. The repertoire consists of more than 150,000 clones, with over 80% occurring once and the leading ten covering about 1.6%. This CDR3 region has 15 residues. CDR1 is MDHEN and CDR2 is SYDVKM in the germline V gene. Between the trimmed V and J ends, which lost 3 bases and 1 base, there was a span of 12 bases.

This chain links TRBV28 with TRBJ2-5, with TRBD1 as a possible D gene (5 bases). The source material was PBMCs. The TCR comes from a man between 45 and 60 years old in good health and CMV-seronegative. CDR3 sequence: CASSLNLDSQETQYF. DNA of the CDR3: TGTGCCAGCAGTTTGAACCTTGACAGCCAAGAGACCCAGTACTTC.